A single T cell receptor (beta chain) is shown here with its context. Its target is not known. Sequencing used immunoSEQ multiplex PCR; TCRdb keeps in-frame clones, though not all of them. This repertoire shows around 330,000 clones, around two thirds found once; its top ten account for over 9%. Germline values: CDR1 SGHAT, CDR2 FQNNGV. V was shortened by 1 base and J by 2 bases, with 17 bases between the two germline ends. The CDR3 extends over 17 amino acids. All donors were healthy HIV-negative adults lacking recent acute infections or vaccinations. This sample is drawn from a study of shared clonotypes between healthy human individuals. Findings and caveats of the study: Inspection by rarefaction showed sorted-subset sequencing to be incomplete despite large depth. Estimated clonotype richness was generally higher in naive than memory subsets.

The sample consisted of memory CD4+ T cells sorted from blood. Noted subset: CD45RA-negative fraction. The rearrangement links TRBV11-2 to TRBJ2-5; TRBD1 might be the D (5 bases). This sequence originates from a man aged 25 to 40 in good health. The DNA of the CDR3 is TGTGCCAGCAGCTTAGCCCACTATCCGAGACAGCAAGAGACCCAGTACTTC. Residues: CASSLAHYPRQQETQYF.